A selection of T cell receptor beta chains follows, all from one sample in a study of OX40 agonist ivuxolimab in advanced cancers. The assay was immunoSEQ multiplex PCR, and TCRdb's table has in-frame clones only and misses some. This table has tens of thousands of clones, 92% appearing once. The input for sequencing was CD4+ or CD8+ T cells sorted from blood, taken in a trial of the OX40 agonist ivuxolimab. The source is an adult with an advanced solid tumor such as melanoma, head and neck, liver or kidney cancer. Both conserved end residues are trimmed from each CDR3. A row's size may be missing; if present it is once, few, many or a size class.

TRBV6-1	TRBJ2-7	NA	ASSLGQEQY
TRBV19	TRBJ2-3	NA	ASGRTATSTDTQY
TRBV7-2	TRBJ2-2	NA	ASSPHNRGNTGELF
TRBV19	TRBJ1-5	NA	ASSIPSQGNNQPQH
TRBV27	TRBJ1-5	NA	ASSAGYGNQPQH
TRBV6-6	TRBJ1-2	NA	ASSYGQIYGYT
TRBV2	TRBJ2-7	once	ATEREVNYEQY
TRBV5-8	TRBJ2-1	NA	ASSSGLEWAYNEQF
TRBV7-6	TRBJ2-7	NA	ASSLGWGAEEQY
TRBV14	TRBJ2-4	NA	ASSLNRTKNIQY
TRBV30	TRBJ1-3	NA	AWSAQGAISGNTIY
TRBV19	TRBJ1-4	NA	ASGAGGTGEKLF
TRBV7-3	TRBJ2-1	once	ASSLVTGNEQF
TRBV7-9	TRBJ1-5	NA	ASSLGGQPQH
TRBV6-6	TRBJ1-5	NA	ASSYYSNNSNQPQH
TRBV7-9	TRBJ2-7	NA	ASSPGPGGAYEQY
TRBV2	TRBJ2-7	NA	ASSEAQEGIYEQY
TRBV10-3	TRBJ1-4	NA	AISEPVDRGEKLF
TRBV25-1	TRBJ1-2	NA	ASSPGRYSYGYT
TRBV25-1	TRBJ1-2	NA	ASSELGDGYGYT
TRBV19	TRBJ2-7	NA	ASSWLGSGGTYEQY
TRBV9	TRBJ2-2	NA	ASSVAKGRPNTGELF
TRBV19	TRBJ2-7	NA	ASSMGLGEVGYEQY
TRBV7-8	TRBJ1-2	NA	ASSFGGDGYT
TRBV11-2	TRBJ1-2	NA	ASSSGTGEVGGYT
TRBV6-1	TRBJ1-1	NA	ASRKGFGNTEAF
TRBV27	TRBJ1-4	NA	ASSFQGRDEKLF
TRBV29-1	TRBJ2-2	NA	SVEDTGELF
TRBV29-1	TRBJ1-2	NA	SALTGTGELGSNYGYT
TRBV7-8	TRBJ2-3	NA	ASSLGPGSFADTQY
TRBV29-1	TRBJ2-1	NA	SVEDRLLARNEQF
TRBV14	TRBJ2-7	NA	ASSQVGDRVYSEQY
TRBV28	TRBJ2-2	NA	ASSHLHLNTGELF
TRBV19	TRBJ1-2	NA	ASSSAGSGYGYT
TRBV6-5	TRBJ2-3	NA	ASSYSSGETDTQY
TRBV5-6	TRBJ1-2	once	ASSFGTGTYGYT
TRBV7-9	TRBJ2-2	NA	ASSPPIGDPPNTGELF
TRBV11-3	TRBJ2-2	NA	ASSPQRAAGELF
TRBV6-5	TRBJ1-2	once	ASSYSGPYYGYT
TRBV13	TRBJ2-2	NA	ASSSVYPGELF
TRBV7-9	TRBJ2-2	once	ASSFTGELF